The rows below give T cell receptor beta chains drawn from one sample of a study of T-cell memory formation after mild COVID-19. TCRdb redid the calling of the 5' RACE reads with MiXCR, one entry per CDR3 protein. The sample comprises about 270,000 distinct CDR3 sequences, about a sixth of which are singletons, and around 23% rests with the top ten. Sequenced: PBMCs or a T cell subset sorted from them (not recorded which). Receptor source: a man between 18 and 35 years old who had mild COVID-19 (a few samples of this study predate the infection). Cell type and time point are not known. Both conserved end residues are part of each CDR3. A D gene is named only where the DNA matches it firmly. The listing skips clone size in some rows; elsewhere it reads once, few, many or a size class.

TRBD1 | TRBJ1-2 | few | TRBV7-2 | TGTGCCAGCAGTCTTACCGGGACAGAGTATGGCTACACCTTC | CASSLTGTEYGYTF
TRBD1 | TRBJ1-1 | few | TRBV7-6 | TGTGCCAGCAGCTTATTACAGGGGTCTCGGACTGAAGCTTTCTTT | CASSLLQGSRTEAFF
- | TRBJ2-5 | - | TRBV6-6 | TGTGCCAGCAGTTACGGCAGGGGTAATCAAGAGACCCAGTACTTC | CASSYGRGNQETQYF
- | TRBJ2-2 | few | TRBV7-3 | TGTGCCAGCAGCTCTATAGCCGTTGGCGGGGAGCTGTTTTTT | CASSSIAVGGELFF
- | TRBJ1-2 | - | TRBV4-3 | TGCGCCAGCAGCCAAGAGGGATGGGGGGGTGGCTACACCTTC | CASSQEGWGGGYTF
TRBD2 | TRBJ2-2 | - | TRBV5-1 | TGCGCCAGCAGCTGGGGAGGGGTCTCCGGGGAGCTGTTTTTT | CASSWGGVSGELFF
- | TRBJ1-2 | few | TRBV12-3/TRBV12-4 | TGTGCCAGCAGTTTCCGTCCGGAGTCTAACTATGGCTACACCTTC | CASSFRPESNYGYTF
- | TRBJ1-2 | few | TRBV5-1 | TGCGCCAGCAGCTTGGGGACAGAAGGAACAAACTATGGCTACACCTTC | CASSLGTEGTNYGYTF
TRBD1 | TRBJ1-5 | - | TRBV6-5 | TGTGCCAGCAGTAAACTACAGGGGAATCAGCCCCAGCATTTT | CASSKLQGNQPQHF
TRBD1 | TRBJ1-4 | - | TRBV5-1 | TGCGCCAGCAGTCACGCACAGGGGGGGAAAAAACTGTTTTTT | CASSHAQGGKKLFF